Here is one T cell receptor (beta chain) with its context. Its antigen is as yet unknown. These data are taken from a study of cytomegalovirus exposure and HLA in healthy donors. Study results and limitations: It was reported in a later analysis that an Asian-associated ancestry cluster showed fewer N-insertions than the 666-donor mean.

Germline V CDR1 and CDR2: SGHRS, YFSETQ. This CDR3 region has 14 residues. J lost 3 bases, V lost 4 bases, and 4 bases had no gene match. 60 Vbeta and 13 Jbeta primers were used in PCR. Clones were read by immunoSEQ multiplex PCR, and TCRdb kept only the in-frame ones, dropping some. The table lists approximately 70,000 clones. Sample: PBMCs. This TCR was sampled from a female donor in good health and CMV-seropositive. This sequence joins TRBV5-1 and TRBJ1-1, with 9 bases identical to TRBD1. The CDR3: CASSPGQGYTEAFF. In DNA form, the CDR3 reads TGCGCCAGCAGCCCGGGACAGGGTTACACTGAAGCTTTCTTT. Using reference TRBV5-1 and TRBJ1-1 for the parts outside the CDR3, the full variable domain is KAGVTQTPRYLIKTRGQQVTLSCSPISGHRSVSWYQQTPGQGLQFLFEYFSETQRNKGNFPGRFSGRQFSNSRSEMNVSTLELGDSALYLCASSPGQGYTEAFFGQGTRLTVV.